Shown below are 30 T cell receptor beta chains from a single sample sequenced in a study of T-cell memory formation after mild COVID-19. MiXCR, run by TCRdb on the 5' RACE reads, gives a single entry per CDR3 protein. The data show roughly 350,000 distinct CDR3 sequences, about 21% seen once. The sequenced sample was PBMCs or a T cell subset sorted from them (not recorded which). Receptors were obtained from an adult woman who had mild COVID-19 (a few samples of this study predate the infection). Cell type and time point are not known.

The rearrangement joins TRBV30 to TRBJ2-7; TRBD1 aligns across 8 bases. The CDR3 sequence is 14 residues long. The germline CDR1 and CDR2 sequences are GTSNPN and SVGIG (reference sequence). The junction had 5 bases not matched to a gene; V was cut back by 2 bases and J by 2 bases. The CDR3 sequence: CAWSTGTGAYEQYF. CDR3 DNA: TGTGCCTGGAGTACAGGGACAGGAGCCTACGAGCAGTACTTC.

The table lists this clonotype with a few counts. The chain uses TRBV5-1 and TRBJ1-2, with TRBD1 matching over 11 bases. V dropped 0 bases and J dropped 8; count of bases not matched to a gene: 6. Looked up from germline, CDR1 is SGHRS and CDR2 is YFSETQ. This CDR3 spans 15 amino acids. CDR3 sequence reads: CASSLEGQGARGYTF. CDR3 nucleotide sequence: TGCGCCAGCAGCTTGGAAGGACAGGGGGCGCGCGGCTACACCTTC.

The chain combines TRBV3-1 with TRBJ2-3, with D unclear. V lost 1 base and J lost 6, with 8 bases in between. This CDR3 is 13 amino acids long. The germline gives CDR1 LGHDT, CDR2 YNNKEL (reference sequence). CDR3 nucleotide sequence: TGTGCCAGCAGCCAAGGTCGTCGCGATACGCAGTATTTT. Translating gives CASSQGRRDTQYF.

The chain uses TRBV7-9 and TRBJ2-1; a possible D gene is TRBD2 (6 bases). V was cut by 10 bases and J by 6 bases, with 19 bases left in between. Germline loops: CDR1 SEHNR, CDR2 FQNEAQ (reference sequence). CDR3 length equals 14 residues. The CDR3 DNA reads TGTGCCACCACGGATCAGGGCGGGACCAATGAGCAGTTCTTC. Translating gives CATTDQGGTNEQFF.

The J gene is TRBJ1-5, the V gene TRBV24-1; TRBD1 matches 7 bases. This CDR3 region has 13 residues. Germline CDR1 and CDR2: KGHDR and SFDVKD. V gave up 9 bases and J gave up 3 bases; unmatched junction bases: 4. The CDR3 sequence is CATGGQYNQPQHF. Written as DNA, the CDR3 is TGTGCCACCGGGGGACAGTACAATCAGCCCCAGCATTTT.

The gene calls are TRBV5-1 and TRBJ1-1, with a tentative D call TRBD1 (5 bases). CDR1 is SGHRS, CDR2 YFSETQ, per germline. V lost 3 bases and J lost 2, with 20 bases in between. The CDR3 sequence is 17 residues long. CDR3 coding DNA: TGCGCCAGCAGCTCAACCCTAATCGGGGGGGGAAACACTGAAGCTTTCTTT. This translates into CASSSTLIGGGNTEAFF. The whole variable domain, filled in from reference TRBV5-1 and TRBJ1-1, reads KAGVTQTPRYLIKTRGQQVTLSCSPISGHRSVSWYQQTPGQGLQFLFEYFSETQRNKGNFPGRFSGRQFSNSRSEMNVSTLELGDSALYLCASSSTLIGGGNTEAFFGQGTRLTVV.

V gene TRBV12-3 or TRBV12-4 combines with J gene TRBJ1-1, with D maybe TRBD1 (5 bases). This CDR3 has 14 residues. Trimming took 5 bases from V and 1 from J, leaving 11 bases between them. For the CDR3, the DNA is TGTGCCAGCAGTCCCAGACAGAAGAACACTGAAGCTTTCTTT. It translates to CASSPRQKNTEAFF.

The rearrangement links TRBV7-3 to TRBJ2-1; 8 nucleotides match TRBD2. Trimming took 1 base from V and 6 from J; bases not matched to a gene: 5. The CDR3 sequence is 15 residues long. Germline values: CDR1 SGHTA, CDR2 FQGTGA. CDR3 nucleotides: TGTGCCAGCAGCTTAAATGGGCTAGCGGGCAATGAGCAGTTCTTC. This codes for CASSLNGLAGNEQFF.

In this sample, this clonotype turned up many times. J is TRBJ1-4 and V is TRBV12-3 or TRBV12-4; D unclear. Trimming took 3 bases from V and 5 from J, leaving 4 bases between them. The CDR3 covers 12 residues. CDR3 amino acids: CASSFGNEKLFF. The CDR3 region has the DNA TGTGCCAGCAGTTTTGGGAATGAAAAACTGTTTTTT.

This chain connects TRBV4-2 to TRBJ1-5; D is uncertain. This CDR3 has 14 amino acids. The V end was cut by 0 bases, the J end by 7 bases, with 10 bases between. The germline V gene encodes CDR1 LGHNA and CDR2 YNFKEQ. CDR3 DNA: TGTGCCAGCAGCCAAGATTATGGGGAGCAGCCCCAGCATTTT. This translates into CASSQDYGEQPQHF.

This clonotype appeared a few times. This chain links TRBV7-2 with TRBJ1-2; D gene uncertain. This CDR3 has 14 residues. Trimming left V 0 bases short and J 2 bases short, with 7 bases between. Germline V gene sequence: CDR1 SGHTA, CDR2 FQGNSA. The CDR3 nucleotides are TGTGCCAGCAGCTTAGCGGAAGGAAACTATGGCTACACCTTC. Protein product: CASSLAEGNYGYTF.

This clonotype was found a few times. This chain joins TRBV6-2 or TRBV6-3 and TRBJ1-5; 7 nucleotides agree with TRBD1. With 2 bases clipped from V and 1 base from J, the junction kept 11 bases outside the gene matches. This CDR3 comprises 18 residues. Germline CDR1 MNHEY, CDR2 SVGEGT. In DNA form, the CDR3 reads TGTGCCAGCAGTTACGCCAAGCGAACAGGGGAAAGCAATCAGCCCCAGCATTTT. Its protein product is CASSYAKRTGESNQPQHF.

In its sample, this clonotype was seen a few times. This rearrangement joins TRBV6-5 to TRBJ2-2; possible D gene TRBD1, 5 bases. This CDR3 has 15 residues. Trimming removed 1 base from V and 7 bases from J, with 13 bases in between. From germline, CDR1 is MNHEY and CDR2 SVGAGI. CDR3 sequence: CASSYLQGSSGELFF. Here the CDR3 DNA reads TGTGCCAGCAGTTACTTGCAGGGTTCAAGCGGGGAGCTGTTTTTT.

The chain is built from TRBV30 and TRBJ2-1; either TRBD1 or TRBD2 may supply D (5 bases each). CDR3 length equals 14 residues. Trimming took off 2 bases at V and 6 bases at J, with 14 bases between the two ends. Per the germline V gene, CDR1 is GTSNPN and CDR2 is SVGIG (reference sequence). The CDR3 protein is CAWSWDLQSNEQFF. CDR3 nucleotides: TGTGCCTGGAGTTGGGACCTGCAATCCAATGAGCAGTTCTTC. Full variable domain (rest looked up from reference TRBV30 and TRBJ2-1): SQTIHQWPATLVQPVGSPLSLECTVEGTSNPNLYWYRQAAGRGLQLLFYSVGIGQISSEVPQNLSASRPQDRQFILSSKKLLLSDSGFYLCAWSWDLQSNEQFFGPGTRLTVL.

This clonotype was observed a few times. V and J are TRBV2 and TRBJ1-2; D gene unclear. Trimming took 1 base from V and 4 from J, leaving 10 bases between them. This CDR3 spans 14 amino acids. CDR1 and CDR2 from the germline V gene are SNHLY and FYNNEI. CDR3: CASSEVLGSYGYTF. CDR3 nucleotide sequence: TGTGCCAGCAGTGAAGTTTTGGGGAGCTATGGCTACACCTTC.

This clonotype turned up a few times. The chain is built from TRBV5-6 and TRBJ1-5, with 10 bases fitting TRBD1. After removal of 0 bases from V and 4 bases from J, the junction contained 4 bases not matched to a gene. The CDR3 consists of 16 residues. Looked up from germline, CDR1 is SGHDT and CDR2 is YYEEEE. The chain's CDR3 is CASSLAGTGVNQPQHF. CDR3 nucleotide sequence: TGTGCCAGCAGCTTGGCAGGGACAGGGGTGAATCAGCCCCAGCATTTT. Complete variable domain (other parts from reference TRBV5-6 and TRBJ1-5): DAGVTQSPTHLIKTRGQQVTLRCSPKSGHDTVSWYQQALGQGPQFIFQYYEEEERQRGNFPDRFSGHQFPNYSSELNVNALLLGDSALYLCASSLAGTGVNQPQHFGDGTRLSIL.

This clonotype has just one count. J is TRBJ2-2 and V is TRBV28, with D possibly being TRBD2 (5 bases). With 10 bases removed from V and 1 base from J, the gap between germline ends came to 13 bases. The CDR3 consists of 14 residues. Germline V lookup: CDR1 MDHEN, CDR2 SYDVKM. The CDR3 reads CATRAELNTGELFF. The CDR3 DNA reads TGTGCCACGCGGGCCGAATTGAACACCGGGGAGCTGTTTTTT.

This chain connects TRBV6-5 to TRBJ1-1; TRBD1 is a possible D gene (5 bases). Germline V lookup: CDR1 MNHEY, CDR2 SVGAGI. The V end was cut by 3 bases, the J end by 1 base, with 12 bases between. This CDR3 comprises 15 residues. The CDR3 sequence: CASSYSTTGNTEAFF. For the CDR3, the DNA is TGTGCCAGCAGTTATTCCACCACAGGGAACACTGAAGCTTTCTTT.

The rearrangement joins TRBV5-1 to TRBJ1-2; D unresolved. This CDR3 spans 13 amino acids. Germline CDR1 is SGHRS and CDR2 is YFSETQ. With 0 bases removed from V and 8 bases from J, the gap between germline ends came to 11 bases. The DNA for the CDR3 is TGCGCCAGCAGCTTGGGGAGAACCGGAGGCTACACCTTC. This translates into CASSLGRTGGYTF.

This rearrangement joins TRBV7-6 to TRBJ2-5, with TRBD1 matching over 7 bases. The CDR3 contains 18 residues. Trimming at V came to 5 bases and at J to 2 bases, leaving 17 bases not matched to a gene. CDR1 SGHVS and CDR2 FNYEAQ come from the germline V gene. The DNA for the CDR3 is TGTGCCAGCAGCCAGGGGCGGAAGCTAGGGGGCGAACAAGAGACCCAGTACTTC. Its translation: CASSQGRKLGGEQETQYF. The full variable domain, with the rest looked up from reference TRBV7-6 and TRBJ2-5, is GAGVSQSPRYKVTKRGQDVALRCDPISGHVSLYWYRQALGQGPEFLTYFNYEAQQDKSGLPNDRFSAERPEGSISTLTIQRTEQRDSAMYRCASSQGRKLGGEQETQYFGPGTRLLVL.

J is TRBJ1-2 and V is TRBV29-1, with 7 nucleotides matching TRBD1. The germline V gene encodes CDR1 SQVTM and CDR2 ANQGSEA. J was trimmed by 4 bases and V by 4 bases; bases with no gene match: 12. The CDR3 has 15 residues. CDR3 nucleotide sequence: TGCAGCGTTGTCCCCAGGGCAGGGGGAGCCTATGGCTACACCTTC. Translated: CSVVPRAGGAYGYTF.

This CDR3 reads CASRADRTLNTEAFF. The CDR3 nucleotides read TGTGCCAGCAGGGCCGACAGGACATTGAACACTGAAGCTTTCTTT. The chain is built from TRBV12-3 or TRBV12-4 and TRBJ1-1; tentative D call: TRBD1 (6 bases). The CDR3 runs 15 residues. V was shortened by 6 bases and J by 0 bases, with 14 bases between the two germline ends.

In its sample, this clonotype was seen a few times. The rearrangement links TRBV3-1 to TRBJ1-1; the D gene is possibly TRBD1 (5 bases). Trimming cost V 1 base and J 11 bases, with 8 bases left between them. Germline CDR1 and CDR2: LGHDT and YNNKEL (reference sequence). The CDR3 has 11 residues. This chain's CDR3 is CASSQVGGAFF. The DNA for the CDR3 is TGTGCCAGCAGCCAAGTTGGGGGGGCTTTCTTT.

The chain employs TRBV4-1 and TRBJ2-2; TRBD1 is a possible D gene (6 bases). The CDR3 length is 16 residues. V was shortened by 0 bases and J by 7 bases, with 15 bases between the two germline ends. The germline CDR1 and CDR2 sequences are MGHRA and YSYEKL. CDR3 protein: CASSQDRLGGNGELFF. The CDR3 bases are TGCGCCAGCAGCCAAGATAGGTTAGGGGGTAACGGGGAGCTGTTTTTT.

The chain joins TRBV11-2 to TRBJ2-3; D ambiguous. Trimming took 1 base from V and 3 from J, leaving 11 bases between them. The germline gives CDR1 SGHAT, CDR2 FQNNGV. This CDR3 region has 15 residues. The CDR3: CASSLGATGTDTQYF. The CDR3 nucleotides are TGTGCCAGCAGCTTAGGTGCAACCGGGACAGATACGCAGTATTTT.

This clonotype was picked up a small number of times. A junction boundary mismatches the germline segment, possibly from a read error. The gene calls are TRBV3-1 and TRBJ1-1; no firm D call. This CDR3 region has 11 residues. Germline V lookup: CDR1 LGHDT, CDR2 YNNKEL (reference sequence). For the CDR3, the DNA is TGTGCCAGCAGCCAAGGCTCTCGGCTGGTCTTT. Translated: CASSQGSRLVF.

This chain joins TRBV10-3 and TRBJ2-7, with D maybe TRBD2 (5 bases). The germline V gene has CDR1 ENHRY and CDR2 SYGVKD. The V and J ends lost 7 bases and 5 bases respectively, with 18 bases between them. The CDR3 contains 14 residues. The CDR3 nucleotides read TGTGCCATCAAGAGGGAAGATGTTGGCAACGAGCAGTACTTC. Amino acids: CAIKREDVGNEQYF.

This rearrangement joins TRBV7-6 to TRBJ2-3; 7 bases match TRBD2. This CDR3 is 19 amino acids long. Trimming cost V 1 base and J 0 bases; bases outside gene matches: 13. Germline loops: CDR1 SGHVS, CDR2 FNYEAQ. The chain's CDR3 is CASSLDSASGKVSTDTQYF. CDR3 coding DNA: TGTGCCAGCAGCTTAGATTCGGCTAGCGGCAAGGTTAGCACAGATACGCAGTATTTT. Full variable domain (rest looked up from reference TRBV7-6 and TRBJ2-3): GAGVSQSPRYKVTKRGQDVALRCDPISGHVSLYWYRQALGQGPEFLTYFNYEAQQDKSGLPNDRFSAERPEGSISTLTIQRTEQRDSAMYRCASSLDSASGKVSTDTQYFGPGTRLTVL.

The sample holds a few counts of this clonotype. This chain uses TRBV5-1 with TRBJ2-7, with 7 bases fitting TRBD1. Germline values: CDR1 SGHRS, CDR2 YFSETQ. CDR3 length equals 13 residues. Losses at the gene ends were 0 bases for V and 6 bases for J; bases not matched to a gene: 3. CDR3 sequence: CASSLDRGSEQYF. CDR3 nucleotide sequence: TGCGCCAGCAGCTTGGACAGGGGCTCCGAGCAGTACTTC.

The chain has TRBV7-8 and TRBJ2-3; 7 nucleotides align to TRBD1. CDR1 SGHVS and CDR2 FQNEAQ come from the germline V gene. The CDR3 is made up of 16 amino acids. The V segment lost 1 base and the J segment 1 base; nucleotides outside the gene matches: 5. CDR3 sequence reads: CASSLGQGRGTDTQYF. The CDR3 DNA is TGTGCCAGCAGCTTAGGACAGGGCAGGGGCACAGATACGCAGTATTTT.